In its sample, the clone carrying this TCR beta chain was seen a few times. The target antigen is unknown. This entry is derived from a study of beta chain features in type 1 diabetes. Study conclusions and caveats: For Type 1 diabetes patients, all four CD4+ subsets carried TCRB CDR3s that were moderately but significantly shorter.

The entirety of the isolated RNA underwent reverse transcription, so expressed TCRB transcripts were sequenced. Here immunoSEQ multiplex PCR was the method, and the copy in TCRdb shows in-frame clones only, minus some. The table has about 280,000 clones, 14% to 15% seen once. Germline-derived CDR1 and CDR2 are MDHEN and SYDVKM. This CDR3 has 15 residues. The V gene end was trimmed by 4 bases and the J gene end by 5 bases; junction bases not matched to a gene: 7. The receptor was isolated from a man between 18 and 29 years old with type 1 diabetes. The sequencing input was naive CD4+ T cells from blood. J is TRBJ2-5 and V is TRBV28; 10 nucleotides match TRBD1. Written as DNA, the CDR3 is TGTGCCAGCAGTTCCCCGGGACAGGGGAGCGAGACCCAGTACTTC. This sequence encodes CASSSPGQGSETQYF.